The sequence of this T cell receptor beta chain was determined in a study of blood T cell repertoires in COVID-19. Study-level information: From the United States, Italy and Spain came samples of acute and convalescent COVID-19.

Seattle-derived patients entered the study during active infection and were followed longitudinally. Source study methods: How many nucleated cells were present was estimated from reference gene primer amplification. Produced via immunoSEQ multiplex PCR; TCRdb's table is partial and in-frame only. V and J calls and clone size come straight from that table; D and trimming were deduced from the DNA. The repertoire holds 180,000 or so clones, with about 81% as singletons. Germline CDR1 MNHEY, CDR2 SVGAGI. V gave up 0 bases and J gave up 4 bases, with 15 bases separating them. This CDR3 has 16 residues. The chain combines TRBV6-5 with TRBJ1-2; D gene uncertain. The specimen was peripheral blood. This sequence was found in a woman older than 75 with COVID-19, enrolled during active disease. CDR3 in DNA: TGTGCCAGCAGTTACTCGTTCGGAGGGTTGGCCTATGGCTACACCTTC. It is translated as CASSYSFGGLAYGYTF.